The 13 T cell receptor beta chains listed next were all sequenced from one sample in a study of blood T cell repertoires in COVID-19 (dated by TCRdb to 2018 to 2020). Library construction relied on the immunoSEQ multiplex PCR assay. TCRdb stores this immuneACCESS table with in-frame sequences only. Part of the clones is absent; in the studies checked, under half of the shortfall reflects unresolved V genes, and no reason is known for the rest. The table for this sample lists a few hundred thousand clones; around 80% of them were counted only once. The top ten constitute more than 10% of the sample. Material: peripheral blood. The receptor source for this set is a human donor in a cohort sampled during active COVID-19.

The chain couples TRBV9 to TRBJ2-1; 11 bases are shared with TRBD2. Germline CDR1 SGDLS, CDR2 YYNGEE. CDR3 length: 16 residues. Losses at the gene ends were 4 bases for V and 5 bases for J; bases not matched to a gene: 8. The DNA of the CDR3 is TGTGCCAGCAGCCCCTTTACTAGCGGGGGAGACAATGAGCAGTTCTTC. Translated, it gives CASSPFTSGGDNEQFF.

This chain links TRBV11-2 with TRBJ2-5; 11 positions match TRBD2. V gave up 4 bases and J gave up 6 bases; unmatched junction bases: 7. The CDR3 has 15 amino acids. Germline CDR1 and CDR2: SGHAT and FQNNGV. In nucleotides, the CDR3 is TGTGCCAGCAGCTCCTTAGCGGGGGGGCCGAAGACCCAGTACTTC. Its translation: CASSSLAGGPKTQYF.

This clone was recorded once. V is TRBV24-1 and J is TRBJ2-7, with TRBD1 matching 9 bases. The germline CDR1 and CDR2 sequences are KGHDR and SFDVKD. The CDR3 length is 14 residues. The V and J ends lost 4 bases and 1 base, in that order; junction bases with no gene match: 1. The CDR3 here is CATSEQGASYEQYF. The CDR3 bases are TGTGCCACCAGTGAACAGGGGGCGTCCTACGAGCAGTACTTC.

This clone was picked up a small number of times. V and J are TRBV28 and TRBJ1-5, with D tentatively TRBD1 (5 bases). CDR3 length equals 18 residues. Germline lookup yields CDR1 MDHEN and CDR2 SYDVKM. V gave up 3 bases and J gave up 5 bases, with 23 bases separating them. In DNA form, the CDR3 reads TGTGCCAGCAGTTTTTCGGGGGGTCTCGGGTCTCTCGATCAGCCCCAGCATTTT. Its translation: CASSFSGGLGSLDQPQHF.

The chain is built from TRBV11-2 and TRBJ2-2; TRBD2 aligns across 7 bases. The CDR3 consists of 14 residues. The germline V gene has CDR1 SGHAT and CDR2 FQNNGV. The ends lost 7 bases at V and 1 base at J; junction bases unmatched: 3. CDR3 loop: CASIPSGNTGELFF. The CDR3 DNA is TGTGCCAGCATCCCTAGCGGGAACACCGGGGAGCTGTTTTTT.

V gene TRBV11-3 combines with J gene TRBJ2-7; possible D gene TRBD1, 5 bases. Deletions cut 3 bases from V and 5 bases from J, with 11 bases between. The CDR3 has 13 residues. Per germline, CDR1 SGHNT and CDR2 YENEEA. The CDR3 DNA reads TGTGCCAGCAGCTTGTCAGGGAATGACGAGCAGTACTTC. Amino acids: CASSLSGNDEQYF.

V usage is TRBV3-1 (or the pseudogene TRBV3-2) and J usage is TRBJ2-5; 8 bases match TRBD2. The V gene's germline CDR1 is LGHDT and CDR2 YNNKEL (reference sequence). The J segment lost 9 bases and the V segment lost 1 base, leaving 7 bases of the junction unmatched. The CDR3 extends over 14 amino acids. The CDR3 region is CASSQGGGSVPQYF. The CDR3 nucleotides read TGTGCCAGCAGCCAAGGCGGGGGGTCCGTTCCCCAGTACTTC.

The chain uses TRBV28 and TRBJ2-4; perhaps TRBD2 as D (5 bases). Germline-derived CDR1 and CDR2 are MDHEN and SYDVKM. V lost 5 bases to trimming and J lost 5 bases, with 22 bases between them. The CDR3 contains 17 residues. DNA of the CDR3: TGTGCCAGCAGTACCTACTTGAGGGTCCCCTCCGAAAACATTCAGTACTTC. This codes for CASSTYLRVPSENIQYF.

The V gene is TRBV3-1 (or the pseudogene TRBV3-2), the J gene TRBJ2-2; possibly TRBD2 for D (5 bases). Trimming took off 1 base at V and 0 bases at J, with 9 bases between the two ends. Germline V lookup: CDR1 LGHDT, CDR2 YNNKEL (reference sequence). The CDR3 loop spans 16 amino acids. The CDR3 loop is CASSQGWGANTGELFF. Written as DNA, the CDR3 is TGTGCCAGCAGCCAAGGTTGGGGAGCGAACACCGGGGAGCTGTTTTTT.

V is TRBV19 and J is TRBJ1-5; D not certain. Trimming pared 3 bases from V and 3 bases from J, leaving 9 bases between. Germline V gives CDR1 LNHDA, CDR2 SQIVND (reference sequence). The CDR3 loop spans 14 amino acids. CDR3 residues: CASSISAANQPQHF. Here the CDR3 DNA reads TGTGCCAGTAGTATCTCGGCGGCCAATCAGCCCCAGCATTTT.

This chain's CDR3 is CATSDFTAGGYEQYF. The DNA for the CDR3 is TGTGCCACCAGTGATTTTACGGCGGGAGGCTACGAGCAGTACTTC. The chain employs TRBV24-1 and TRBJ2-7; TRBD2 agrees at 8 bases. The CDR3 sequence is 15 residues long. V dropped 1 base and J dropped 3; count of bases not matched to a gene: 4. Germline V gives CDR1 KGHDR, CDR2 SFDVKD.

This clone was detected only once. The V gene is TRBV5-1, the J gene TRBJ2-7; D gene ambiguous. CDR1 is SGHRS and CDR2 is YFSETQ in the germline V gene. The V and J ends lost 0 bases and 3 bases respectively, with 4 bases between them. This CDR3 spans 12 amino acids. CDR3 protein: CASSLVGYEQYF. CDR3 nucleotides: TGCGCCAGCAGCTTGGTCGGCTACGAGCAGTACTTC.

This clone came up once. The chain joins TRBV9 to TRBJ2-2; TRBD2 matches at 8 bases. Germline V gene data show CDR1 as SGDLS and CDR2 as YYNGEE. CDR3 length: 15 amino acids. V shed 3 bases and J 5 bases; nucleotides not matched to a gene: 6. CDR3 in amino acids: CASSAGGAWTGELFF. Written as DNA, the CDR3 is TGTGCCAGCAGCGCCGGGGGGGCATGGACCGGGGAGCTGTTTTTT.